This T cell receptor beta chain was sequenced in a study of blood T cell repertoires in COVID-19. Background on the study: Samples came from the United States, Italy and Spain, spanning acute and convalescent COVID-19. Sources were T cells, B-cell-depleted T cells, or PBMCs; the material itself was cDNA or gDNA.

Here immunoSEQ multiplex PCR was the method, and the copy in TCRdb shows in-frame clones only, minus some. The table has about 480,000 clones, roughly 89% seen once. Germline assignment: CDR1 MNHEY and CDR2 SVGAGI. This CDR3 has 14 residues. The ends were cut back, 0 bases at V and 3 bases at J, with 7 bases in the middle. A Seattle source enrolled patients during active infection and followed them longitudinally. The rearrangement uses TRBV6-5 and TRBJ2-3; no clear D. Sequenced sample: peripheral blood. This sequence originates from a man between 18 and 35 years old with COVID-19, enrolled during active disease. The CDR3 region has the DNA TGTGCCAGCAGTTACTCGAGAATGACAGATACGCAGTATTTT. Translating gives CASSYSRMTDTQYF.